The clone carrying this T cell receptor beta chain occurred once. The antigen remains undetermined. Sequencing was performed with immunoSEQ multiplex PCR; in TCRdb, only in-frame clones are kept and a portion is missing. The repertoire holds 15,000 to 20,000 clones, with approximately 77% as singletons. Before the COVID-19 pandemic, during about 2010-2019, CD4+ T cells were taken from unexposed donors. Isolation of CD4+ T cells took place after about eleven days in culture. Testing used SARS-CoV-2 S/N and four cold-coronavirus spikes on unexposed-donor CD4+ T cells, cells permitting. The sample belongs to a study of CD4 T cells in relation to SARS-CoV-2 and coronaviruses. Study context: ViraFEST: roughly 10-day antigen culture of PBMCs, then TCR beta CDR3 sequencing. Controls used an HIV-1 Nef peptide pool or no peptide. Study-level findings and limits: SARS-CoV-2-driven expansion was significantly weaker in crossreactive than monoreactive clones.

This sequence originates from a human donor in good health. The source material was CD4+ T cells from PBMCs, cultured in vitro.

The CDR3 loop is CASSLERGTYEQYF. The DNA for the CDR3 is TGTGCCAGCAGCTTAGAGCGGGGAACCTACGAGCAGTACTTC. The chain couples TRBV7-9 to TRBJ2-7; the match to TRBD2 covers 7 bases. The CDR3 runs 14 residues. Unmatched junction bases numbered 2, after V lost 1 base and J lost 2 bases. Germline values: CDR1 SEHNR, CDR2 FQNEAQ (reference sequence).